This TCR beta chain derives from a study of T cell responses to AZD1222 COVID-19 vaccine (dated by TCRdb to about 2021). Regarding the complete study: Because spike-specific TCR depth and breadth did not differ between the two schedules, AZD1222 recipients who got a second dose at roughly 4 weeks were pooled with those who got a second dose at roughly 12 weeks. TCR sequencing covered approximately 230 trial participants: around 210 given two doses of AZD1222 and 26 given two doses of MenACWY control vaccine. Enrollment into the trials was organized by age into subgroups of 18-55, 56-69 and 70-plus years, and those subgroups contained roughly 150, 30 and 60 TCR-sequenced participants, respectively.

The time point label of this sample denotes: baseline before first vaccination. The vaccinee samples were drawn from two UK trials, COV001 and COV002, one of which was a single-blind randomized controlled phase 2/3 trial testing AZD1222 (ChAdOx1 nCoV-19) in healthy adults. For TCRbeta chain sequencing, PBMC samples were collected from trial participants at day 0 and at day 28 after the second dose. Relative to germline, V is missing 0 bases and J is missing 9 bases, with 11 bases of the junction outside any gene match. The CDR3 starts with the cysteine, ends with the phenylalanine, and has 16 residues. Only the CDR3 portion is preserved as DNA: 48 bases, with reading frame beginning at the first base. CDR1 and CDR2 are drawn from the germline V gene: SGHVS, FQNEAQ. The CDR3 regions of human TCRbeta chains were analyzed by immunosequencing. The authors processed their data as follows. TCRs in the repertoires were matched against a reference library of SARS-CoV-2-specific TCRs that had been generated with the MIRA antigen-specificity platform. Breadth meant the fraction of unique TCRs that were SARS-CoV-2-associated, whereas depth meant the fraction of total T cells that were SARS-CoV-2-associated. Using the MIRA data, each spike-specific TCR was assigned both to the spike region to which the TCR was reactive and to a CD4 or CD8 class. Log10-transformed breadth and depth values were compared by one-way ANOVA with Sidak's multiple comparisons tests. Here the immuneACCESS table is served through TCRdb, limited to in-frame sequences with V and J called. Missing clones are a known gap in these copies; in checked studies unresolved V genes cover under half, and the rest lacks a known reason. That table gives V, J and clone size, and the DNA gave D and trimming. The sample table records 90,000 to 110,000 clones; about 91% of these occur just once. The ten largest make up 6.5% to 9.5% of the sample.

For this clone: This clone's antigen is unknown. Qualities for individual bases were not recorded, and no much larger clone is one base off.

Summary of the overall study and its limitations: Nearly half of unique spike-specific TCRs reportedly recognized epitopes outside regions mutated in the B.1.351 and B.1.1.7 variants. Spike-specific TCR breadth and depth rose significantly after two AZD1222 doses compared with day 0 and with MenACWY recipients. Only six AZD1222 recipients were SARS-CoV-2 seropositive at baseline, limiting conclusions about previously exposed vaccinees. In the small 56-69-year group, the increase in depth fell short of significance, most likely because of low power. No day 14 peak-response samples were available, so repertoires were characterized only after the peak T cell response. The whole spike protein was spanned by vaccine-associated CD4 TCRs, and dominant responses were seen in regions 160-218 and 743-854. Participants were mostly white British and included more females than males, and it was suggested by the authors that clonal diversity may have been underestimated.

This TCR was recovered from an adult in good health. The chain is encoded by TRBV7-8 joined to TRBJ2-1, and 7 junctional nucleotides match TRBD2. Sequences were derived from peripheral blood, sampled on day 0 of AZD1222 vaccination. DNA sequence: TGTGCCAGCAGCTTAGCAAGGCTAGCGGTTTCTGCTGAGCAGTTCTTC. Its protein product is CASSLARLAVSAEQFF.